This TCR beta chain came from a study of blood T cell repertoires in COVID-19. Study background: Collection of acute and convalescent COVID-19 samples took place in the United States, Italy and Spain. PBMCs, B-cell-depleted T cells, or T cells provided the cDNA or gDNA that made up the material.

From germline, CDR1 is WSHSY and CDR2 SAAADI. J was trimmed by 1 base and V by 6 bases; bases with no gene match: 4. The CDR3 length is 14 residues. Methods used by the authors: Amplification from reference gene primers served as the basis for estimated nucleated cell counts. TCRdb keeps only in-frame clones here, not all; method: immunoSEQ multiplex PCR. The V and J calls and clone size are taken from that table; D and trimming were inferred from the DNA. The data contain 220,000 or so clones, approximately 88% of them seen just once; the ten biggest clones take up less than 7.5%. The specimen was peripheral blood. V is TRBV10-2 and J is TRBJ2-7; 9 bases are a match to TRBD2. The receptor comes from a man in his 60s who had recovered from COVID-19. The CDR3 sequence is CASRSSGDSYEQYF. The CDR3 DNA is TGCGCCAGCAGGTCTAGCGGGGATTCCTACGAGCAGTACTTC.